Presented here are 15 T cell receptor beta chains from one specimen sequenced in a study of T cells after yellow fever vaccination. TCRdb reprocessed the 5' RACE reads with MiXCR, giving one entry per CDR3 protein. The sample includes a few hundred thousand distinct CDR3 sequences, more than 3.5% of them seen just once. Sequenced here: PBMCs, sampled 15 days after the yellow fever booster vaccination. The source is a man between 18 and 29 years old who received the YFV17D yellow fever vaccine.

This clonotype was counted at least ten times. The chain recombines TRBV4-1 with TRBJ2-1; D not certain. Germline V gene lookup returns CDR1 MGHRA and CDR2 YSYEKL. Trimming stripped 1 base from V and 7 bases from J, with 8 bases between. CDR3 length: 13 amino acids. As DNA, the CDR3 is TGCGCCAGCAGCCAAGGCAGCGTGAATGAGCAGTTCTTC. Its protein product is CASSQGSVNEQFF.

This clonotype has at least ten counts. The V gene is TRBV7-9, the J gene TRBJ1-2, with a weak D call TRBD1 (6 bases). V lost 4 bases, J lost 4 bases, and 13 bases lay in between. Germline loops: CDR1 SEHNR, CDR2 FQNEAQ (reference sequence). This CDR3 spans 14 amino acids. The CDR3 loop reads CASSWETGTYGYTF. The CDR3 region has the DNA TGTGCCAGCAGCTGGGAAACAGGGACCTATGGCTACACCTTC.

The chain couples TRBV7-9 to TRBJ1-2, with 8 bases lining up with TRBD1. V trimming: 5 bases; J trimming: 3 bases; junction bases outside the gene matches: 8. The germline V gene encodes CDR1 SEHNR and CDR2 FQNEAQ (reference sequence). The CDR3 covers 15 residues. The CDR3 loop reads CASSESQGAHYGYTF. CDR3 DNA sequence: TGTGCCAGCAGCGAATCCCAGGGGGCCCACTATGGCTACACCTTC.

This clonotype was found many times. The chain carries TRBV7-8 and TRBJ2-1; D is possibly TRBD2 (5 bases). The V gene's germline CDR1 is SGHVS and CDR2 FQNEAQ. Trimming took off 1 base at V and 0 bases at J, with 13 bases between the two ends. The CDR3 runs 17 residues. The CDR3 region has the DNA TGTGCCAGCAGCTTAGTCCTAACGGGGAGCTCCTACAATGAGCAGTTCTTC. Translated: CASSLVLTGSSYNEQFF.

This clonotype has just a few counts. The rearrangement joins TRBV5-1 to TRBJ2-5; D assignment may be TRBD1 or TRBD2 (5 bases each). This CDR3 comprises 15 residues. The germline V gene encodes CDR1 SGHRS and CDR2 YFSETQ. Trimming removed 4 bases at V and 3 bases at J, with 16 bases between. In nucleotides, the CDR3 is TGCGCCAGCAGCCTGGTCGGGACGGCCGAAGAGACCCAGTACTTC. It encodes CASSLVGTAEETQYF.

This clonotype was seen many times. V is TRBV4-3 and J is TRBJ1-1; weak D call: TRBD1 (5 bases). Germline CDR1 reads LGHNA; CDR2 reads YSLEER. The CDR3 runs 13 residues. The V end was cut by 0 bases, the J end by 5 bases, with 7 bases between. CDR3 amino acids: CASSQDPGTEAFF. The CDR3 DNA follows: TGCGCCAGCAGCCAAGATCCAGGGACTGAAGCTTTCTTT.

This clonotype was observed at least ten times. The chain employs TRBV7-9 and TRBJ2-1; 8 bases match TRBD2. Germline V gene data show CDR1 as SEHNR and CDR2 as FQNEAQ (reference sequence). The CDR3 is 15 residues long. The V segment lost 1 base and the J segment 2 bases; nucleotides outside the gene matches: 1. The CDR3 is CASSLGLAPYNEQFF. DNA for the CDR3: TGTGCCAGCAGCTTAGGACTAGCGCCCTACAATGAGCAGTTCTTC.

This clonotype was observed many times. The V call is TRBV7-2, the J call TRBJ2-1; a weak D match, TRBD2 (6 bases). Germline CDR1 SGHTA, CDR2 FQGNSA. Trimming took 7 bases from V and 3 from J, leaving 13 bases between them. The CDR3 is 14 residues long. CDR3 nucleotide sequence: TGTGCCAGCACCCGGGACTCAGGCTACAATGAGCAGTTCTTC. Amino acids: CASTRDSGYNEQFF.

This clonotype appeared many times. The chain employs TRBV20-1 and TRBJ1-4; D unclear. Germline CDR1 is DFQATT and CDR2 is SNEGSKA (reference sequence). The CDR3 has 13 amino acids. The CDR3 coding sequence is TGCAGAGGCCATCAGGCAACTAATGAAAAACTGTTTTTT. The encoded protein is CRGHQATNEKLFF.

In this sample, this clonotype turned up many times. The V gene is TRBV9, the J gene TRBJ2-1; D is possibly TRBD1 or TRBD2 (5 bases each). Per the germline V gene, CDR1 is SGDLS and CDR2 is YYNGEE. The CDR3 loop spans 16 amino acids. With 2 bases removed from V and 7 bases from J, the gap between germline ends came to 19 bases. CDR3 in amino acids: CASSVRGRDFQNEQFF. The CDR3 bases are TGTGCCAGCAGCGTCCGGGGCAGAGATTTCCAAAATGAGCAGTTCTTC.

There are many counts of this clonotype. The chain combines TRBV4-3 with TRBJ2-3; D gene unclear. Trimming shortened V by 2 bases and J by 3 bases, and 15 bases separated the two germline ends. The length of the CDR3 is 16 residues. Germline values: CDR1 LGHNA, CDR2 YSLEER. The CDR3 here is CASSQLSWMGTDTQYF. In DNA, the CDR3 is TGCGCCAGCAGCCAACTATCCTGGATGGGGACAGATACGCAGTATTTT.

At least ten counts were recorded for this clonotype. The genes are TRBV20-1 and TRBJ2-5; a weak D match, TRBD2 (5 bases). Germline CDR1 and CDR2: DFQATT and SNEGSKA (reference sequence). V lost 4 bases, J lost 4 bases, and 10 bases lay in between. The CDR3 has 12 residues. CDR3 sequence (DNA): TGCAGTGCTACGATGGCGGGAGAGACCCAGTACTTC. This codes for CSATMAGETQYF.

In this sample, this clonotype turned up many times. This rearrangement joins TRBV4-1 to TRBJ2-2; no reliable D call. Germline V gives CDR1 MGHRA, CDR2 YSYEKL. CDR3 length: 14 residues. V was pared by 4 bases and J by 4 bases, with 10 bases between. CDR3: CASSRPGGTGELFF. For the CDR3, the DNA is TGCGCCAGCAGCCGGCCGGGTGGCACCGGGGAGCTGTTTTTT.

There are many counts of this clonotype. The CDR3 bases are TGTGCCAGCTCACCACCGCCCCGTATGAACACTGAAGCTTTCTTT. Amino acids: CASSPPPRMNTEAFF. This chain joins TRBV18 and TRBJ1-1; D is ambiguous. V lost 0 bases to trimming and J lost 0 bases, with 8 bases between them. The CDR3 is made up of 15 amino acids. Looked up from germline, CDR1 is KGHSH and CDR2 is LQKENI. The entire variable domain, with the rest obtained from reference TRBV18 and TRBJ1-1, is as follows: NAGVMQNPRHLVRRRGQEARLRCSPMKGHSHVYWYRQLPEEGLKFMVYLQKENIIDESGMPKERFSAEFPKEGPSILRIQQVVRGDSAAYFCASSPPPRMNTEAFFGQGTRLTVV.

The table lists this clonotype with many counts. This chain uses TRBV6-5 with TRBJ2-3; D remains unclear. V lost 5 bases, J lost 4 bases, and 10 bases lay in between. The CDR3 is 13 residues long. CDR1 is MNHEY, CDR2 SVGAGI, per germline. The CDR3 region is CASSLGSPDTQYF. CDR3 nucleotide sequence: TGTGCCAGCAGTCTGGGGTCCCCAGATACGCAGTATTTT.